Listed below are T cell receptor beta chains from one sample, sequenced in a study of blood T cell repertoires in COVID-19. Repertoires were generated with immunoSEQ multiplex PCR, while TCRdb's copy carries only in-frame clones and drops some. The data hold roughly 140,000 clones, with roughly 80% observed a single time. Material for sequencing was peripheral blood. The receptor source for this set is a human donor in a cohort sampled during active COVID-19. Each CDR3 is given with its conserved first and last residue. The order of the fields is J gene, D gene, clone size, V gene, CDR3 protein, CDR3 DNA. A D gene is named only where the DNA matches it firmly. Not every row has a clone size; where given, it reads once, few, many or a size class.

j_gene: TRBJ2-5
d_gene: NA
abundance: NA
v_gene: TRBV11-2
CDR3aa: CASRQGETQYF
CDR3nt: TGTGCCAGCCGGCAGGGAGAGACCCAGTACTTC

j_gene: TRBJ2-2
d_gene: NA
abundance: NA
v_gene: TRBV4-1
CDR3aa: CASSHRISTGELFF
CDR3nt: TGCGCCAGCAGCCACAGAATAAGCACCGGGGAGCTGTTTTTT

j_gene: TRBJ1-1
d_gene: NA
abundance: NA
v_gene: TRBV9
CDR3aa: CASNRGRNTEAFF
CDR3nt: TGTGCCAGCAATCGGGGAAGGAACACTGAAGCTTTCTTT

j_gene: TRBJ2-5
d_gene: NA
abundance: NA
v_gene: TRBV9
CDR3aa: CASSVSGQGIETQYF
CDR3nt: TGTGCCAGCAGCGTAAGTGGGCAGGGAATAGAGACCCAGTACTTC

j_gene: TRBJ1-4
d_gene: NA
abundance: NA
v_gene: TRBV19
CDR3aa: CASSIWAGADSEKLFF
CDR3nt: TGTGCCAGTAGTATCTGGGCAGGGGCGGATTCGGAAAAACTGTTTTTT

j_gene: TRBJ2-1
d_gene: TRBD2
abundance: NA
v_gene: TRBV5-1
CDR3aa: CASSLALAGDNEQFF
CDR3nt: TGCGCCAGCAGCTTGGCGCTAGCGGGGGACAATGAGCAGTTCTTC

j_gene: TRBJ1-5
d_gene: NA
abundance: NA
v_gene: TRBV19
CDR3aa: CASTISKRGTLSSNQPQHF
CDR3nt: TGTGCCAGTACCATCTCTAAGCGGGGGACTCTGTCAAGCAATCAGCCCCAGCATTTT

j_gene: TRBJ1-5
d_gene: NA
abundance: NA
v_gene: TRBV7-8
CDR3aa: CASRRGRGSNQPQHF
CDR3nt: TGTGCCAGCAGAAGGGGAAGGGGGAGCAATCAGCCCCAGCATTTT

j_gene: TRBJ1-6
d_gene: NA
abundance: NA
v_gene: TRBV5-1
CDR3aa: CASSLGGFNSPLHF
CDR3nt: TGCGCCAGCAGCCTGGGCGGTTTTAATTCACCCCTCCACTTT

j_gene: TRBJ2-5
d_gene: TRBD2
abundance: NA
v_gene: TRBV6-2/TRBV6-3
CDR3aa: CASSRPDGGVQETQYF
CDR3nt: TGTGCCAGCAGTCGCCCTGACGGGGGGGTCCAAGAGACCCAGTACTTC

j_gene: TRBJ1-2
d_gene: NA
abundance: NA
v_gene: TRBV11-2
CDR3aa: CASSFTANYGYTF
CDR3nt: TGTGCCAGCAGCTTCACGGCTAACTATGGCTACACCTTC

j_gene: TRBJ1-1
d_gene: NA
abundance: NA
v_gene: TRBV14
CDR3aa: CASSRGGGNTEAFF
CDR3nt: TGTGCCAGCAGCCGAGGCGGGGGGAACACTGAAGCTTTCTTT

j_gene: TRBJ2-3
d_gene: NA
abundance: NA
v_gene: TRBV7-3
CDR3aa: CASSLSGGYTDTQYF
CDR3nt: TGTGCCAGCAGCTTAAGCGGGGGCTACACAGATACGCAGTATTTT

j_gene: TRBJ2-7
d_gene: NA
abundance: NA
v_gene: TRBV5-1
CDR3aa: CASSIGRGVYEQYF
CDR3nt: TGCGCCAGCAGCATCGGCAGGGGAGTCTACGAGCAGTACTTC

j_gene: TRBJ1-3
d_gene: NA
abundance: once
v_gene: TRBV18
CDR3aa: CASSPGVPEGGNTIYF
CDR3nt: TGTGCCAGCTCACCAGGCGTCCCCGAAGGCGGGAACACCATATATTTT

j_gene: TRBJ2-1
d_gene: NA
abundance: NA
v_gene: TRBV7-2
CDR3aa: CASTLRGGGPRDEQFF
CDR3nt: TGTGCCAGCACCCTAAGAGGGGGGGGGCCTCGGGATGAGCAGTTCTTC

j_gene: TRBJ1-3
d_gene: NA
abundance: NA
v_gene: TRBV6-6
CDR3aa: CASSSAEEGNTIYF
CDR3nt: TGTGCCAGCAGTTCTGCGGAAGAGGGAAACACCATATATTTT

j_gene: TRBJ1-5
d_gene: TRBD1
abundance: NA
v_gene: TRBV27
CDR3aa: CASRLTGVAQPQHF
CDR3nt: TGTGCCAGCAGACTTACAGGGGTCGCTCAGCCCCAGCATTTT